Listed below are T cell receptor beta chains from one sample, sequenced in a study of healthy donors' naive CD4 and CD8 T cells. MiXCR, applied by TCRdb to the reads, yields one record per CDR3 protein. This sample has about 180,000 distinct CDR3 sequences, with over 60% found just once. The sequenced sample consisted of naive CD4+ and CD8+ T cells sorted from blood, pooled from several donors. The source of these receptors is a pool of human donors in good health; the sample pools cells from several healthy donors. CDR3s include the opening cysteine and the closing phenylalanine or tryptophan. Fields, in order: D gene, V gene, clone size, CDR3 length, J gene, CDR3 protein, CDR3 DNA. The D gene is left open where the match is weak. Rows give clone size only sometimes, using once, few, many, or a class for an expanded clone.

-	TRBV4-1	few	15	TRBJ2-7	CASSQGNPVWDEQYF	TGCGCCAGCAGCCAAGGTAATCCGGTTTGGGACGAGCAGTACTTC
-	TRBV6-6	-	17	TRBJ1-5	CASSYVTGQGFNQPQHF	TGTGCCAGCAGTTACGTCACCGGGCAGGGCTTCAATCAGCCCCAGCATTTT
-	TRBV19	-	15	TRBJ1-1	CASSRAGLANTEAFF	TGTGCCAGTAGTAGGGCAGGGCTGGCGAACACTGAAGCTTTCTTT
TRBD1	TRBV27	-	14	TRBJ1-1	CASRPGTENTEAFF	TGTGCCAGCAGACCCGGGACAGAGAACACTGAAGCTTTCTTT
TRBD1	TRBV12-3/TRBV12-4	-	13	TRBJ2-5	CASSRTGGETQYF	TGTGCCAGCAGCCGGACAGGGGGAGAGACCCAGTACTTC
-	TRBV6-5	few	14	TRBJ2-3	CASSYSTGTDTQYF	TGTGCCAGCAGTTACTCGACAGGCACAGATACGCAGTATTTT
-	TRBV27	-	15	TRBJ1-1	CASSLYPGRNTEAFF	TGTGCCAGCAGTTTATATCCAGGGAGAAACACTGAAGCTTTCTTT
-	TRBV19	-	16	TRBJ2-1	CASSIVQALAYNEQFF	TGTGCCAGTAGTATAGTGCAGGCCTTAGCCTACAATGAGCAGTTCTTC
TRBD2	TRBV7-2	-	17	TRBJ2-3	CASSLAPSGGPSDTQYF	TGTGCCAGCAGCTTAGCGCCTAGCGGGGGGCCGTCAGATACGCAGTATTTT
TRBD1	TRBV29-1	-	11	TRBJ2-1	CSNNRGPEQFF	TGCAGCAATAACAGGGGACCGGAGCAGTTCTTC
-	TRBV5-4	once	17	TRBJ1-6	CASSFPQGSSYNSPLHF	TGTGCCAGCAGCTTCCCTCAAGGGTCGTCCTATAATTCACCCCTCCACTTT
-	TRBV29-1	-	12	TRBJ2-1	CSVGRLYNEQFF	TGCAGCGTTGGCAGGTTGTACAATGAGCAGTTCTTC
-	TRBV27	few	15	TRBJ2-7	CASSSPSRLPYEQYF	TGTGCCAGCAGTTCCCCGAGCCGGCTACCTTACGAGCAGTACTTC
-	TRBV2	-	16	TRBJ2-3	CASSGSRGGWTDTQYF	TGTGCCAGCAGTGGCTCTCGGGGCGGGTGGACAGATACGCAGTATTTT
TRBD1	TRBV4-1	-	16	TRBJ2-7	CASSQVRGQGFYEQYF	TGCGCCAGCAGCCAGGTGAGAGGACAGGGCTTCTACGAGCAGTACTTC
TRBD1	TRBV27	-	12	TRBJ1-1	CASQTRTGKAFF	TGTGCCAGCCAAACCCGGACAGGGAAAGCTTTCTTT
-	TRBV27	-	17	TRBJ1-5	CASSSLYTHSANQPQHF	TGTGCCAGCAGTTCTTTATATACCCACTCCGCAAATCAGCCCCAGCATTTT
-	TRBV27	-	12	TRBJ1-3	CATFEGENTIYF	TGTGCCACCTTCGAGGGGGAAAACACCATATATTTT
-	TRBV10-3	few	13	TRBJ2-3	CAISEYSTDTQYF	TGTGCCATCAGTGAATACAGCACAGATACGCAGTATTTT
TRBD2	TRBV29-1	-	16	TRBJ2-1	CSARGLAGALRNEQFF	TGCAGCGCACGGGGACTAGCGGGGGCCCTACGCAATGAGCAGTTCTTC
-	TRBV12-3/TRBV12-4	-	14	TRBJ2-1	CASSFSGGVNEQFF	TGTGCCAGCAGTTTTTCAGGCGGGGTCAATGAGCAGTTCTTC
TRBD1	TRBV29-1	-	15	TRBJ2-1	CSIRHRDRQNNEQFF	TGCAGCATAAGACACCGGGACAGACAGAACAATGAGCAGTTCTTC
-	TRBV27	-	15	TRBJ1-1	CASSLRYTGDTEAFF	TGTGCCAGCAGTTTACGCTACACGGGCGACACTGAAGCTTTCTTT
-	TRBV15	once	13	TRBJ2-1	CATSRLHVNEQFF	TGTGCCACCAGCAGACTGCACGTCAATGAGCAGTTCTTC
TRBD1	TRBV5-4	-	14	TRBJ2-1	CASRWTGGRAEQFF	TGTGCCAGCAGATGGACAGGGGGTAGAGCGGAGCAGTTCTTC
TRBD2	TRBV10-3	-	14	TRBJ2-5	CATKGSGGTETQYF	TGTGCCACCAAGGGTAGCGGGGGTACTGAGACCCAGTACTTC
-	TRBV29-1	-	15	TRBJ1-1	CSVRDYALGNTEAFF	TGCAGCGTCCGGGATTACGCCCTCGGGAACACTGAAGCTTTCTTT
-	TRBV6-5	-	15	TRBJ2-7	CASSYAEGGTYEQYF	TGTGCCAGCAGTTACGCGGAGGGGGGTACCTACGAGCAGTACTTC
-	TRBV27	-	19	TRBJ1-2	CASSLRPAQRGFDDYGYTF	TGTGCCAGCAGTTTACGTCCAGCCCAACGGGGCTTCGATGACTATGGCTACACCTTC
TRBD1	TRBV6-2/TRBV6-3	-	16	TRBJ2-3	CASSLPDRVSTDTQYF	TGTGCCAGCAGTCTTCCCGACAGGGTGAGCACAGATACGCAGTATTTT
-	TRBV19	-	13	TRBJ1-1	CASSMAGSTEAFF	TGTGCCAGTAGTATGGCAGGGAGCACTGAAGCTTTCTTT
-	TRBV15	-	15	TRBJ2-3	CATSRDGASTDTQYF	TGTGCCACCAGCAGAGATGGGGCTAGCACAGATACGCAGTATTTT
-	TRBV27	few	14	TRBJ1-1	CATSTPGGATEAFF	TGTGCCACCTCGACTCCTGGGGGGGCAACTGAAGCTTTCTTT
-	TRBV19	-	15	TRBJ1-1	CASSIDRTSYTEAFF	TGTGCCAGTAGTATAGACCGCACGAGTTACACTGAAGCTTTCTTT
TRBD1	TRBV6-6	-	15	TRBJ2-5	CASSYETGGMGTQYF	TGTGCCAGCAGTTATGAAACAGGGGGTATGGGGACCCAGTACTTC
-	TRBV5-1	-	17	TRBJ1-2	CASSILPPQQGSYGYTF	TGCGCCAGCAGCATCCTGCCCCCACAGCAGGGATCCTATGGCTACACCTTC
-	TRBV29-1	-	12	TRBJ2-1	CSVEDQGPEQFF	TGCAGCGTTGAAGATCAGGGACCTGAGCAGTTCTTC
-	TRBV29-1	few	12	TRBJ2-7	CSVTGAEVKQYF	TGCAGCGTGACCGGGGCCGAAGTCAAGCAGTACTTC
-	TRBV11-2	-	11	TRBJ2-1	CATEGYNEQFF	TGTGCCACGGAAGGTTACAATGAGCAGTTCTTC
TRBD2	TRBV29-1	-	17	TRBJ2-5	CSIAGLARGPMKETQYF	TGCAGCATCGCGGGACTAGCGAGGGGGCCGATGAAAGAGACCCAGTACTTC
TRBD1	TRBV6-2/TRBV6-3	-	14	TRBJ1-5	CASSRTGNNQPQHF	TGTGCCAGCAGTCGGACAGGCAACAATCAGCCCCAGCATTTT
-	TRBV10-3	-	14	TRBJ2-7	CAISLDLGGNEQYF	TGTGCCATCAGTCTAGACCTAGGCGGAAACGAGCAGTACTTC
-	TRBV24-1	few	12	TRBJ2-1	CATEDSYNEQFF	TGTGCCACAGAGGATTCCTACAATGAGCAGTTCTTC
TRBD2	TRBV5-5	-	15	TRBJ2-7	CASSLAGSLSYEQYF	TGTGCCAGCAGCTTAGCGGGGAGTCTATCCTACGAGCAGTACTTC
-	TRBV6-5	-	14	TRBJ1-1	CASSYEESNTEAFF	TGTGCCAGCAGTTACGAAGAGTCTAACACTGAAGCTTTCTTT
TRBD1	TRBV29-1	-	13	TRBJ2-5	CSVGSQGAETQYF	TGCAGCGTGGGTTCGCAGGGGGCGGAGACCCAGTACTTC
-	TRBV19	-	15	TRBJ2-1	CASSISVASYNEQFF	TGTGCCAGTAGTATCTCAGTGGCCTCCTACAATGAGCAGTTCTTC
-	TRBV2	-	17	TRBJ2-7	CASTPWPRTLGAYEQYF	TGTGCCAGCACCCCATGGCCCAGGACCCTAGGGGCCTACGAGCAGTACTTC
-	TRBV28	-	14	TRBJ2-7	CASSPGGVGYEQYF	TGTGCCAGCAGTCCGGGCGGAGTGGGCTACGAGCAGTACTTC
-	TRBV6-5	-	16	TRBJ2-1	CASSETGTPRYNEQFF	TGTGCCAGCAGTGAAACCGGGACTCCAAGGTACAATGAGCAGTTCTTC
-	TRBV19	-	15	TRBJ1-1	CASSPYPRQDTEAFF	TGTGCCAGTAGTCCCTACCCGAGACAGGACACTGAAGCTTTCTTT
-	TRBV19	-	18	TRBJ2-5	CASSWVGGALGGQETQYF	TGTGCCAGTAGCTGGGTTGGCGGTGCACTAGGGGGACAAGAGACCCAGTACTTC
TRBD1	TRBV29-1	-	14	TRBJ2-7	CSARDRDQKYEQYF	TGCAGCGCCCGCGACAGGGATCAAAAGTACGAGCAGTACTTC
TRBD1	TRBV11-2	-	12	TRBJ1-1	CASSSQGAGAFF	TGTGCCAGCAGCTCCCAGGGGGCCGGAGCTTTCTTT
-	TRBV15	few	14	TRBJ1-5	CATSRDRGNQPQHF	TGTGCCACCAGCAGAGACAGGGGCAATCAGCCCCAGCATTTT